The 28 T cell receptor beta chains in this list originate from one sample, sequenced in a study of T cell changes during pregnancy in multiple sclerosis (dated by TCRdb to between 2019 and 2020). The library was produced with the immunoSEQ multiplex PCR assay. This immuneACCESS table, as held by TCRdb, lists in-frame sequences with V and J called but not all clones. Of the missing ones, under half trace to an unresolved V gene in checked studies; the others have no known cause. Across this sample there are around 40,000 clones, with more than 85% seen only once. In total, the top ten clones hold approximately 5% of the sample. The specimen comprised CD8+ T cells from peripheral blood mononuclear cells, sampled in the third trimester of pregnancy. Receptors were obtained from a female donor with multiple sclerosis, enrolled in a pregnancy study.

This rearrangement joins TRBV4-1 to TRBJ2-7; 8 nucleotides agree with TRBD1. In germline, CDR1 is MGHRA, CDR2 YSYEKL. The CDR3 is 15 residues long. V shed 4 bases, J shed 3 bases, and the junction held 8 bases outside the gene matches. The CDR3 loop reads CASSPGQGLIYEQYF. The DNA for the CDR3 is TGCGCCAGCAGCCCAGGACAGGGATTAATCTACGAGCAGTACTTC.

V gene TRBV4-1 combines with J gene TRBJ2-7; D not resolved. There are 15 residues in the CDR3. Germline V gene lookup returns CDR1 MGHRA and CDR2 YSYEKL. The V gene lost 0 bases and the J gene lost 0 bases, with 9 bases spanning the gap. CDR3 sequence reads: CASSQDPASSYEQYF. For the CDR3, the DNA is TGCGCCAGCAGCCAAGATCCCGCTAGCTCCTACGAGCAGTACTTC.

The rearrangement links TRBV27 to TRBJ2-3; tentative D call: TRBD1 (5 bases). From germline, CDR1 is MNHEY and CDR2 SMNVEV (reference sequence). The CDR3 has 16 residues. With 6 bases removed from V and 0 bases from J, the gap between germline ends came to 16 bases. This chain's CDR3 is CASRSLRQTSTDTQYF. DNA of the CDR3: TGTGCCAGCAGGAGCCTTCGACAGACCAGCACAGATACGCAGTATTTT.

This clone was detected a few times. The chain uses TRBV6-1 and TRBJ2-3; 12 nucleotides agree with TRBD2. Unmatched junction bases numbered 1, after V lost 2 bases and J lost 4 bases. Looked up from germline, CDR1 is MNHNS and CDR2 is SASEGT. This CDR3 has 15 residues. The CDR3 nucleotides are TGTGCCAGCAGTGAACTAGCGGGAGGGCCAGATACGCAGTATTTT. This encodes CASSELAGGPDTQYF.

This clone was picked up one time. This sequence joins TRBV7-9 and TRBJ2-1; tentatively, D is TRBD2 (6 bases). V was trimmed by 4 bases and J by 8 bases, leaving 18 bases between them. The CDR3 consists of 15 residues. Looked up from germline, CDR1 is SEHNR and CDR2 is FQNEAQ (reference sequence). CDR3 sequence (DNA): TGTGCCAGCAGCTACGGAGGGTCCTTGGACGATGAGCAGTTCTTC. Protein sequence: CASSYGGSLDDEQFF.

V is TRBV5-4 and J is TRBJ1-2, with 9 bases that match TRBD1. With 3 bases clipped from V and 7 bases from J, the junction kept 7 bases outside the gene matches. The CDR3 has 14 amino acids. Germline V gives CDR1 SGHNT, CDR2 YYREEE (reference sequence). The CDR3 reads CASSYQTGGGGYTF. CDR3 sequence (DNA): TGTGCCAGCAGCTACCAGACAGGGGGGGGTGGCTACACCTTC.

The chain uses TRBV9 and TRBJ2-7; 8 bases line up with TRBD1. Per the germline V gene, CDR1 is SGDLS and CDR2 is YYNGEE. The CDR3 loop spans 16 amino acids. The J segment lost 3 bases and the V segment lost 2 bases, leaving 10 bases of the junction unmatched. DNA for the CDR3: TGTGCCAGCAGCGTGGCCGGCGGGACAGGAGACTACGAGCAGTACTTC. This codes for CASSVAGGTGDYEQYF.

V gene TRBV11-3 combines with J gene TRBJ2-4, with D possibly being TRBD2 (5 bases). The CDR3 is 17 residues long. V shed 1 base and J shed 0 bases, with 13 bases lying between them. Germline V gene data show CDR1 as SGHNT and CDR2 as YENEEA. The CDR3 bases are TGTGCCAGCAGCTTAGGATCGGGATGGGAAGCCAAAAACATTCAGTACTTC. As protein: CASSLGSGWEAKNIQYF.

The rearrangement joins TRBV27 to TRBJ1-2; the D gene is possibly TRBD1 (6 bases). Germline CDR1 reads MNHEY; CDR2 reads SMNVEV (reference sequence). The CDR3 consists of 14 residues. V was trimmed by 7 bases and J by 8 bases, leaving 20 bases between them. The CDR3 reads CASKLFSGAEGYTF. DNA of the CDR3: TGTGCCAGCAAACTTTTTTCAGGGGCTGAGGGCTACACCTTC.

This rearrangement joins TRBV6-5 to TRBJ2-7; D uncertain. Trimming left V 4 bases short and J 3 bases short, with 13 bases between. The germline V gene has CDR1 MNHEY and CDR2 SVGAGI. The CDR3 runs to 14 residues. CDR3 DNA sequence: TGTGCCAGCAGTTCGGTTTCACCCCACTACGAGCAGTACTTC. It codes for CASSSVSPHYEQYF.

Written as DNA, the CDR3 is TGTGCCAGTAGGGAACTAGCGGGATGGGGGGAGCAGTTCTTC. It encodes CASRELAGWGEQFF. The chain combines TRBV19 with TRBJ2-1; 10 positions match TRBD2. The J segment lost 10 bases and the V segment lost 6 bases, leaving 9 bases of the junction unmatched. This CDR3 spans 14 amino acids. Germline CDR1 is LNHDA and CDR2 is SQIVND (reference sequence). Full variable domain (outside the CDR3, taken from reference TRBV19 and TRBJ2-1): DGGITQSPKYLFRKEGQNVTLSCEQNLNHDAMYWYRQDPGQGLRLIYYSQIVNDFQKGDIAEGYSVSREKKESFPLTVTSAQKNPTAFYLCASRELAGWGEQFFGPGTRLTVL.

The chain uses TRBV13 and TRBJ2-1; D is uncertain. The CDR3 totals 17 residues. V gave up 1 base and J gave up 1 base, with 14 bases separating them. The V gene's germline CDR1 is PRHDT and CDR2 FYEKMQ (reference sequence). The CDR3 sequence is CASSLVPAAASYNEQFF. CDR3 in DNA: TGTGCCAGCAGCTTAGTCCCCGCGGCAGCTTCCTACAATGAGCAGTTCTTC. Using reference TRBV13 and TRBJ2-1 for the parts outside the CDR3, the full variable domain is AAGVIQSPRHLIKEKRETATLKCYPIPRHDTVYWYQQGPGQDPQFLISFYEKMQSDKGSIPDRFSAQQFSDYHSELNMSSLELGDSALYFCASSLVPAAASYNEQFFGPGTRLTVL.

The chain carries TRBV29-1 and TRBJ2-1; D might be TRBD2 (7 bases). CDR1 and CDR2 from the germline V gene are SQVTM and ANQGSEA. V dropped 4 bases and J dropped 6 bases, with 28 bases sitting between them. The CDR3 loop spans 18 amino acids. The CDR3 loop reads CSVVIALGGGPRFNEQFF. In DNA form, the CDR3 reads TGCAGCGTTGTCATCGCTTTAGGGGGAGGGCCAAGGTTCAATGAGCAGTTCTTC.

The chain carries TRBV25-1 and TRBJ1-1, with 9 bases matching TRBD1. V was clipped by 6 bases and J by 1 base; unmatched bases: 3. The CDR3 runs to 14 residues. CDR1 MGHDK and CDR2 SYGVNS come from the germline V gene. In nucleotides, the CDR3 is TGTGCCAGCAGCTGGACAGGGGAGAACACTGAAGCTTTCTTT. Its translation: CASSWTGENTEAFF.

This chain joins TRBV6-4 and TRBJ2-7; the match to TRBD2 covers 14 bases. J was trimmed by 7 bases and V by 6 bases; bases with no gene match: 8. Germline assignment: CDR1 MRHNA and CDR2 SNTAGT. This CDR3 has 15 residues. CDR3 region: CASSVGTSGRNEQYF. CDR3 bases: TGTGCCAGCAGCGTCGGGACTAGCGGGAGAAATGAGCAGTACTTC.

This clone has just one count. The V gene is TRBV2, the J gene TRBJ2-7; 12 nucleotides align to TRBD2. The germline gives CDR1 SNHLY, CDR2 FYNNEI. The CDR3 extends over 15 amino acids. Unmatched junction bases numbered 3, after V lost 6 bases and J lost 0 bases. The CDR3 DNA is TGTGCCAGCAGGATGACTAGCGGGAGCTCCTACGAGCAGTACTTC. Its translation: CASRMTSGSSYEQYF.

The rearrangement joins TRBV6-1 to TRBJ2-1, with TRBD2 identical over 7 bases. The CDR3 runs 14 residues. After removal of 2 bases from V and 9 bases from J, the junction contained 7 bases not matched to a gene. Germline values: CDR1 MNHNS, CDR2 SASEGT. This chain's CDR3 is CASSETGLDPEQFF. CDR3 in DNA: TGTGCCAGCAGTGAAACCGGACTAGATCCTGAGCAGTTCTTC.

The rearrangement links TRBV13 to TRBJ1-1; 9 bases are shared with TRBD1. There are 14 residues in the CDR3. Germline V gives CDR1 PRHDT, CDR2 FYEKMQ (reference sequence). V was clipped by 5 bases and J by 4 bases; unmatched bases: 5. Written as DNA, the CDR3 is TGTGCCAGCAGCACAGGGACAGGGTTCACTGAAGCTTTCTTT. It encodes CASSTGTGFTEAFF.

J is TRBJ1-4 and V is TRBV28; no reliable D call. From germline, CDR1 is MDHEN and CDR2 SYDVKM. There are 13 residues in the CDR3. V gave up 5 bases and J gave up 6 bases, with 10 bases separating them. The CDR3 reads CASSLSGDEKLFF. CDR3 in DNA: TGTGCCAGCAGTCTCTCCGGGGATGAAAAACTGTTTTTT.

The gene calls are TRBV4-1 and TRBJ2-1; 14 nucleotides agree with TRBD2. Germline V gene lookup returns CDR1 MGHRA and CDR2 YSYEKL. J lost 5 bases, V lost 1 base, and 1 base had no gene match. The CDR3 loop spans 16 amino acids. The CDR3 sequence: CASSQGLAGGNNEQFF. CDR3 bases: TGCGCCAGCAGCCAAGGACTAGCGGGGGGGAACAATGAGCAGTTCTTC.

This clone appeared a few times. The rearrangement uses TRBV27 and TRBJ1-1, with D perhaps TRBD1 (5 bases). CDR1 and CDR2 (germline): MNHEY, SMNVEV (reference sequence). V gave up 5 bases and J gave up 12 bases, with 16 bases separating them. The CDR3 length is 12 residues. CDR3 coding DNA: TGTGCCAGCAGTCACGGACAAGGGGTTACTTTCTTT. The encoded protein is CASSHGQGVTFF.

The chain has TRBV7-6 and TRBJ2-3; TRBD2 matches at 9 bases. Germline lookup yields CDR1 SGHVS and CDR2 FNYEAQ. The V gene end was trimmed by 4 bases and the J gene end by 1 base; junction bases not matched to a gene: 6. CDR3 length equals 16 residues. CDR3 region: CASSSKTSGRTDTQYF. CDR3 sequence (DNA): TGTGCCAGCAGCTCCAAGACTAGCGGCCGCACAGATACGCAGTATTTT.

The chain recombines TRBV6-6 with TRBJ1-5; weak D call: TRBD1 (6 bases). Germline CDR1 is MNHNY and CDR2 is SVGAGI (reference sequence). The V end was cut by 5 bases, the J end by 6 bases, with 14 bases between. This CDR3 region has 14 residues. The CDR3 here is CASSGTWISQPQHF. The CDR3, as DNA: TGTGCCAGCAGTGGGACATGGATAAGTCAGCCCCAGCATTTT.

The genes are TRBV28 and TRBJ1-4; D call uncertain. The CDR3 has 15 residues. CDR1 is MDHEN and CDR2 is SYDVKM in the germline V gene. Trimming left V 6 bases short and J 4 bases short, with 15 bases between. The CDR3 here is CASRPSQTHNEKLFF. CDR3 sequence (DNA): TGTGCCAGCAGGCCATCACAGACACATAATGAAAAACTGTTTTTT.

The chain employs TRBV5-5 and TRBJ2-5, with TRBD1 identical over 8 bases. Germline V lookup: CDR1 SGHKS, CDR2 YYEKEE (reference sequence). The J segment lost 4 bases and the V segment lost 1 base, leaving 6 bases of the junction unmatched. CDR3 length: 15 residues. The CDR3 DNA reads as TGTGCCAGCAGCTTGCAGGGGGCCCAAAGAGAGACCCAGTACTTC. Protein sequence: CASSLQGAQRETQYF.

The V gene is TRBV4-1, the J gene TRBJ1-3; D is unclear. Germline V gene lookup returns CDR1 MGHRA and CDR2 YSYEKL. Trimming cost V 0 bases and J 0 bases, with 9 bases left between them. The CDR3 consists of 16 residues. The CDR3 sequence: CASSQDPPSSGNTIYF. The CDR3, as DNA: TGCGCCAGCAGCCAAGATCCTCCTAGCTCTGGAAACACCATATATTTT.

This clone is labeled as medium-sized. This chain uses TRBV10-3 with TRBJ1-1; D uncertain. CDR1 and CDR2 (germline): ENHRY, SYGVKD. The CDR3 consists of 16 residues. Trimming removed 4 bases at V and 0 bases at J, with 15 bases between. The CDR3 reads CAISGPTTGMNTEAFF. The CDR3 DNA is TGTGCCATCAGTGGGCCGACAACCGGAATGAACACTGAAGCTTTCTTT.

This chain links TRBV27 with TRBJ2-3, with 7 bases lining up with TRBD2. J was trimmed by 6 bases and V by 8 bases; bases with no gene match: 14. This CDR3 region has 15 residues. The V gene's germline CDR1 is MNHEY and CDR2 SMNVEV (reference sequence). CDR3 amino acids: CASAILADSGDTQYF. The CDR3 DNA reads as TGTGCCAGCGCAATCCTAGCGGACTCAGGGGATACGCAGTATTTT.